Listed below are T cell receptor beta chains from one sample, sequenced in a study of Ad26.COV2.S vaccination and SARS-CoV-2 variants. The method was immunoSEQ multiplex PCR; TCRdb's version includes in-frame clones alone and lacks a portion of them. The sample includes fewer than 900,000 clones, around 90% of them seen just once. This material consisted of peripheral blood, taken in a trial of Ad26.COV2.S vaccine versus placebo. All receptors derive from a person between 18 and 65 years old who received the Ad26.COV2.S COVID-19 vaccine or a placebo. The CDR3 runs from the conserved cysteine through the conserved F or W. Each record gives: CDR3 DNA, CDR3 protein, J gene, clone size, V gene, D gene, CDR3 length. A D gene is named only where the DNA matches it firmly. Expanded clones are given a class, and other clones once, few, many or no size at all.

TGTGCCAGCAGCTTATTTCCCGGGAATCTCAACACCGGGGAGCTGTTTTTT | CASSLFPGNLNTGELFF | TRBJ2-2 | NA | TRBV13 | NA | 17
TGTGCCAGTAGTCCCACCCAGGATCGTTATACGCAGTATTTT | CASSPTQDRYTQYF | TRBJ2-3 | NA | TRBV19 | NA | 14
TGTGCCAGCTCACCACCTCCCTCGAATGAGCAGTTCTTC | CASSPPPSNEQFF | TRBJ2-1 | NA | TRBV18 | NA | 13
TGTGCCAGTAGAACGCCGGGACAGGGGATCGGGCAGTTCTTC | CASRTPGQGIGQFF | TRBJ2-1 | NA | TRBV19 | TRBD1 | 14
TGTGCCAGCAGTACAGGGCCTTTAACAGATACGCAGTATTTT | CASSTGPLTDTQYF | TRBJ2-3 | NA | TRBV5-5 | NA | 14
TGTGCCAGCAGCCGCACGGGCGGGGCCAACGTCCTGACTTTC | CASSRTGGANVLTF | TRBJ2-6 | NA | TRBV9 | NA | 14
TGTGCCACCAGCAGAGATGAGGGTTCACCCCTCCACTTT | CATSRDEGSPLHF | TRBJ1-6 | NA | TRBV15 | NA | 13
TGTGCCAGCAGCTTAGGCCCCTATGGCTACACCTTC | CASSLGPYGYTF | TRBJ1-2 | once | TRBV11-2 | NA | 12
TGTGCCAGCAGACTCCGGTGGACCCAGTACTTC | CASRLRWTQYF | TRBJ2-5 | once | TRBV12-3/TRBV12-4 | NA | 11
TGTGCCAGCAGCCCCAATCCGGGAGCTTATCAGCCCCAGCATTTT | CASSPNPGAYQPQHF | TRBJ1-5 | NA | TRBV4-2 | NA | 15
TGTGCCAGCAGCCCCGTCAAGGTAGCTGAAGCTTTCTTT | CASSPVKVAEAFF | TRBJ1-1 | once | TRBV11-1 | NA | 13
TGTGCCAGCAACAAGGCTAGCGGGAGGGTGGCCGGGGAGCTGTTTTTT | CASNKASGRVAGELFF | TRBJ2-2 | NA | TRBV7-9 | TRBD2 | 16
TGTGCCTGGAGTGTATCGTCACGGGACAGGGAAGACGAGCAGTACTTC | CAWSVSSRDREDEQYF | TRBJ2-7 | NA | TRBV30 | TRBD1 | 16
TGTGCCAGCAGCTTGGGAGGGAGTTGGCAAGAGACCCAGTACTTC | CASSLGGSWQETQYF | TRBJ2-5 | NA | TRBV5-5 | NA | 15
TGTGCCAGCAGTGACAGCCCTAAAGGCAATTCACCCCTCCACTTT | CASSDSPKGNSPLHF | TRBJ1-6 | NA | TRBV2 | NA | 15
TGTGCCACCAGTGATTTATTAAGCCGGGAGCAGTACTTC | CATSDLLSREQYF | TRBJ2-7 | NA | TRBV24-1 | NA | 13
TGCGCCAGCAGCTTGGGGGTAGCGGGGCCACAAGAGACCCAGTACTTC | CASSLGVAGPQETQYF | TRBJ2-5 | NA | TRBV5-1 | TRBD2 | 16
TGTGCCAGCAGCCCCACCGGGACAACCACTCCCCCAGCCAAAAACATTCAGTACTTC | CASSPTGTTTPPAKNIQYF | TRBJ2-4 | NA | TRBV3-1/TRBV3-2 | NA | 19
TGTGCCAGCAGCCCCTGGACTGCGTCTGGGGCCAACGTCCTGACTTTC | CASSPWTASGANVLTF | TRBJ2-6 | NA | TRBV7-3 | NA | 16
TGTGCCTGGGGGAGGCCTTACAATGAGCAGTTCTTC | CAWGRPYNEQFF | TRBJ2-1 | NA | TRBV30 | NA | 12
TGTGCCAGCAGTCGCCGGACAGGGGGTTTCACTGAAGCTTTCTTT | CASSRRTGGFTEAFF | TRBJ1-1 | NA | TRBV27 | TRBD1 | 15
TGTGCCAGCAGCGAGTACGGGGGATTTGATGAAGCTTTCTTT | CASSEYGGFDEAFF | TRBJ1-1 | NA | TRBV7-8 | NA | 14
TGTGCCAGCAGCTTAGCGCAGACAGGGCGGGGAAAACTGTTTTTT | CASSLAQTGRGKLFF | TRBJ1-4 | once | TRBV7-2 | TRBD1 | 15
TGTGCCAGCAGCTCCGGCCCAACGGGCCTTGGAAACACCATATATTTT | CASSSGPTGLGNTIYF | TRBJ1-3 | NA | TRBV5-4 | NA | 16
TGTGCCAGCACCCACGGGACTGGAGTTATCCTGGAGCAGTACTTC | CASTHGTGVILEQYF | TRBJ2-7 | NA | TRBV6-6 | NA | 15
TGTGCCAGCAGCCCCGGGGCGCCCCCCCAGTACTTC | CASSPGAPPQYF | TRBJ2-5 | NA | TRBV7-2 | NA | 12
TGTGCCAGCAGCTTCAGGGAAGTGGTGCCCCAGCATTTT | CASSFREVVPQHF | TRBJ1-5 | NA | TRBV6-5 | NA | 13
TGTGCCAGCAGGAGCGGGGTCGACTCCTACAATGAGCAGTTCTTC | CASRSGVDSYNEQFF | TRBJ2-1 | NA | TRBV6-5 | TRBD2 | 15
TGTGCCAGCAGCCTCCTACCTGGGGGGGGATATTTCAATGAGCAGTTCTTC | CASSLLPGGGYFNEQFF | TRBJ2-1 | NA | TRBV5-4 | TRBD2 | 17
TGTGCCAGCAGCTTAGGTTTTACAGATACGCAGTATTTT | CASSLGFTDTQYF | TRBJ2-3 | NA | TRBV13 | NA | 13
TGTGCCAGCAGTTCAGCGGGACAGGCCTATAATTCACCCCTCCACTTT | CASSSAGQAYNSPLHF | TRBJ1-6 | NA | TRBV6-5 | TRBD1 | 16
TGTGCCATCACTGACGGACAGAGCTACACCTTC | CAITDGQSYTF | TRBJ1-2 | NA | TRBV10-3 | NA | 11
TGTGCCAGCAGTCGAGGGACAGGCTATGGCTACACCTTC | CASSRGTGYGYTF | TRBJ1-2 | NA | TRBV6-2/TRBV6-3 | TRBD1 | 13
TGTGCCAGTAGTATTTCGTGGGCTCAAGAGACCCAGTACTTC | CASSISWAQETQYF | TRBJ2-5 | NA | TRBV19 | NA | 14
TGTGCCAGCAGCTTAATCGGGGGTTTTGTAGATACGCAGTATTTT | CASSLIGGFVDTQYF | TRBJ2-3 | NA | TRBV11-2 | NA | 15
TGTGCTAGTGGTCTGACAGGGGGCCTCTATGGCTACACCTTC | CASGLTGGLYGYTF | TRBJ1-2 | NA | TRBV12-5 | TRBD1 | 14
TGTGCCTGGGACCGAACCGGGGAGCTGTTTTTT | CAWDRTGELFF | TRBJ2-2 | NA | TRBV30 | NA | 11
TGCGCCAGCAGCTTGGCCATTAATCGGGACCTAGAGCAGTTCTTC | CASSLAINRDLEQFF | TRBJ2-1 | NA | TRBV5-1 | NA | 15
TGTGCCAGCAGCATAGCCGATGGCTACACCTTC | CASSIADGYTF | TRBJ1-2 | NA | TRBV6-5 | NA | 11
TGTGCCAGTAGTATTCGACAGGGCAGCAATCAGCCCCAGCATTTT | CASSIRQGSNQPQHF | TRBJ1-5 | NA | TRBV19 | TRBD1 | 15
TGTGCCAGCAGCTTAGGCCATTTTCAAGAGACCCAGTACTTC | CASSLGHFQETQYF | TRBJ2-5 | NA | TRBV7-9 | NA | 14
TGTGCCGTCCCGGGACTAGCGGGAGCTAGCAATGAGCAGTTCTTC | CAVPGLAGASNEQFF | TRBJ2-1 | NA | TRBV5-4 | TRBD2 | 15
TGTGCCAGCAGCCCCACAGGGGACCAGCCCCAGCATTTT | CASSPTGDQPQHF | TRBJ1-5 | NA | TRBV3-1/TRBV3-2 | TRBD1 | 13
TGTGCCAGCAGCCATGGGACAGGAATCACAGATACGCAGTATTTT | CASSHGTGITDTQYF | TRBJ2-3 | NA | TRBV5-4 | TRBD1 | 15
TGCGCCAGCAGTTCTGGACTAGCGGGGTACAATGAGCAGTTCTTC | CASSSGLAGYNEQFF | TRBJ2-1 | NA | TRBV4-1 | TRBD2 | 15
TGTGCCAGTAGTCTGGGTTGGGGGACCGAGCAGTACTTC | CASSLGWGTEQYF | TRBJ2-7 | once | TRBV19 | NA | 13
TGTGCCAGCAGCTTTGGGGACTGGCAGTTCTTC | CASSFGDWQFF | TRBJ2-1 | NA | TRBV7-9 | NA | 11
TGCGCCAGCAGCTTGGCCTCGGCAGGGCTTGGGATAGGAGAAAAACTGTTTTTT | CASSLASAGLGIGEKLFF | TRBJ1-4 | NA | TRBV5-1 | NA | 18
TGTGCCAGCAGCTTAGCAAGGGGCAATCAGCCCCAGCATTTT | CASSLARGNQPQHF | TRBJ1-5 | NA | TRBV7-2 | NA | 14
TGTGCCAGCAGTGACTCTAGAACCAACACCGGGGAGCTGTTTTTT | CASSDSRTNTGELFF | TRBJ2-2 | NA | TRBV6-4 | NA | 15
TGTGCCTGGAGTGTCCGAGCAGCTAACTATGGCTACACCTTC | CAWSVRAANYGYTF | TRBJ1-2 | NA | TRBV30 | NA | 14
TGTGCCATCAGGGCAGGGGGCTCGGGAGAGACCCAGTACTTC | CAIRAGGSGETQYF | TRBJ2-5 | NA | TRBV10-3 | TRBD1 | 14
TGTGCCAGCAGCTTGGGGGGCGACCCCTACAATGAGCAGTTCTTC | CASSLGGDPYNEQFF | TRBJ2-1 | NA | TRBV7-2 | NA | 15
TGCAGCGTTGAAGATCTTCCGGGACTAGTGCTCAATGAGCAGTTCTTC | CSVEDLPGLVLNEQFF | TRBJ2-1 | NA | TRBV29-1 | TRBD2 | 16